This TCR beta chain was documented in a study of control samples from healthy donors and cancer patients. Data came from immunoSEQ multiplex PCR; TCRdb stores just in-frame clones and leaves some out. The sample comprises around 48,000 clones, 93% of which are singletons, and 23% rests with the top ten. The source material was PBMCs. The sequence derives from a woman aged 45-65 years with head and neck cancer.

In DNA form, the CDR3 reads TGCAGCGTTGAAGGGTCCTCCTACGAGCAGTACTTC. This encodes CSVEGSSYEQYF. The V call is TRBV29-1, the J call TRBJ2-7; D not certain. This CDR3 comprises 12 residues. Germline CDR1 and CDR2: SQVTM and ANQGSEA. V was clipped by 1 base and J by 0 bases, with 4 bases between them.